A single sample gave rise to the 20 T cell receptor beta chains below, sequenced in a study of PD-L1 blockade in urothelial cancer. Data came from immunoSEQ multiplex PCR; TCRdb stores just in-frame clones and leaves some out. The sample shows 40,000 to 55,000 clones, approximately 87% of them seen only once. The sample consisted of PBMCs, taken around atezolizumab (anti-PD-L1) treatment. These receptors originate from a man aged 35 to 55 with urothelial cancer.

This chain joins TRBV28 and TRBJ2-7; 12 bases fit TRBD2. The J segment lost 6 bases and the V segment lost 4 bases, leaving 7 bases of the junction unmatched. Per the germline V gene, CDR1 is MDHEN and CDR2 is SYDVKM. This CDR3 spans 15 amino acids. The CDR3 DNA follows: TGTGCCAGCAGTTCCCTGACTAGCGGGAGTGCCGAGCAGTACTTC. Translated: CASSSLTSGSAEQYF.

CDR3 in amino acids: CASSPRGALGSTIYF. The CDR3 DNA reads as TGTGCCAGCAGCCCTCGGGGGGCGCTTGGTAGCACCATATATTTT. This chain links TRBV28 with TRBJ1-3; TRBD1 might be the D (6 bases). V was shortened by 6 bases and J by 9 bases, with 21 bases between the two germline ends. Germline V lookup: CDR1 MDHEN, CDR2 SYDVKM. The CDR3 contains 15 residues.

The V and J genes are TRBV7-8 and TRBJ1-5, with a tentative D call TRBD1 (6 bases). The CDR3 runs to 14 residues. V shed 5 bases and J shed 4 bases, with 12 bases lying between them. Looked up from germline, CDR1 is SGHVS and CDR2 is FQNEAQ. Written as DNA, the CDR3 is TGTGCCAGCAGCCATACAGGGTCAAATCAGCCCCAGCATTTT. Encoded protein: CASSHTGSNQPQHF.

The CDR3 DNA is TGTGCCAGCAGCCAAGATCTTCAGCGGGGTCACACAGATACGCAGTATTTT. It encodes CASSQDLQRGHTDTQYF. The chain is built from TRBV4-2 and TRBJ2-3; 7 bases match TRBD2. This CDR3 has 17 residues. The germline gives CDR1 LGHNA, CDR2 YNFKEQ. J was trimmed by 2 bases and V by 0 bases; bases with no gene match: 8.

This chain joins TRBV21-1 and TRBJ2-1; TRBD2 is the table's D call, not checked against the DNA. TRBV21-1 counts as a pseudogene. The CDR3 spans 15 residues. This chain's CDR3 is CASSRPGETYNEQFF. CDR3 bases: TGTGCCAGCAGCCGTCCGGGAGAAACCTACAATGAGCAGTTCTTC.

V gene TRBV18 combines with J gene TRBJ1-1, with D unclear. CDR1 KGHSH and CDR2 LQKENI come from the germline V gene. The CDR3 covers 15 residues. Trimming pared 6 bases from V and 1 base from J, leaving 15 bases between. CDR3 protein: CASSPGAGSNTEAFF. The CDR3 nucleotides read TGTGCCAGCTCCCCCGGCGCGGGCTCGAACACTGAAGCTTTCTTT.

The chain employs TRBV28 and TRBJ2-1, with D possibly TRBD1 on 6 matching bases. This CDR3 is built from 15 residues. Trimming shortened V by 2 bases and J by 5 bases, and 13 bases separated the two germline ends. Per the germline V gene, CDR1 is MDHEN and CDR2 is SYDVKM. This CDR3 is CASSLIQGLNNEQFF. Here the CDR3 DNA reads TGTGCCAGCAGTTTAATCCAGGGGCTTAACAATGAGCAGTTCTTC.

The chain carries TRBV6-5 and TRBJ1-2; tentatively, D is TRBD1 (6 bases). Germline V lookup: CDR1 MNHEY, CDR2 SVGAGI. The CDR3 loop spans 14 amino acids. V was cut by 5 bases and J by 4 bases, with 14 bases left in between. The CDR3 spells CASSKLQGAYGYTF. DNA of the CDR3: TGTGCCAGCAGTAAACTACAGGGCGCCTATGGCTACACCTTC.

The chain employs TRBV5-6 and TRBJ1-3; tentatively, D is TRBD1 (5 bases). The germline V gene has CDR1 SGHDT and CDR2 YYEEEE. V was cut by 2 bases and J by 10 bases, with 16 bases left in between. The CDR3 loop spans 14 amino acids. The CDR3 region is CASSFVKGAGTIYF. The CDR3 DNA sequence: TGTGCCAGCAGCTTCGTAAAAGGTGCAGGGACCATATATTTT.

The V gene is TRBV5-1, the J gene TRBJ2-1; 13 bases are a match to TRBD2. CDR1 and CDR2 (germline): SGHRS, YFSETQ. The junction had 5 bases not matched to a gene; V was cut back by 4 bases and J by 7 bases. The length of the CDR3 is 15 residues. In DNA form, the CDR3 reads TGCGCCAGCAGCCCTTGGACTAGCGGGAGTAATGAGCAGTTCTTC. Protein: CASSPWTSGSNEQFF.

The gene calls are TRBV5-1 and TRBJ1-1; D gene ambiguous. Trimming took off 0 bases at V and 1 base at J, with 13 bases between the two ends. CDR1 and CDR2 (germline): SGHRS, YFSETQ. The CDR3 has 16 amino acids. In DNA, the CDR3 is TGCGCCAGCAGCTTGGTTCCGGGAGGGCAGAACACTGAAGCTTTCTTT. Translation gives CASSLVPGGQNTEAFF.

This chain links TRBV15 with TRBJ2-3; 7 bases line up with TRBD1. V lost 9 bases, J lost 3 bases, and 6 bases stayed unmatched. Germline lookup yields CDR1 LNHNV and CDR2 YYDKDF (reference sequence). The CDR3 extends over 13 amino acids. The CDR3 nucleotides read TGTGCCACACAGGGGATGGGTACAGATACGCAGTATTTT. This encodes CATQGMGTDTQYF.

This chain joins TRBV11-2 and TRBJ2-3; D not certain. Germline values: CDR1 SGHAT, CDR2 FQNNGV. Trimming pared 4 bases from V and 4 bases from J, leaving 18 bases between. The CDR3 consists of 16 residues. For the CDR3, the DNA is TGTGCCAGCAGCTCCAGACTGAGTGGAACCTCAGATACGCAGTATTTT. Its translation is CASSSRLSGTSDTQYF. The whole variable domain, filled in from reference TRBV11-2 and TRBJ2-3, reads EAGVAQSPRYKIIEKRQSVAFWCNPISGHATLYWYQQILGQGPKLLIQFQNNGVVDDSQLPKDRFSAERLKGVDSTLKIQPAKLEDSAVYLCASSSRLSGTSDTQYFGPGTRLTVL.

The chain is built from TRBV28 and TRBJ2-1; 11 bases align to TRBD2. With 6 bases clipped from V and 5 bases from J, the junction kept 6 bases outside the gene matches. The CDR3 extends over 15 amino acids. Germline V lookup: CDR1 MDHEN, CDR2 SYDVKM. The DNA of the CDR3 is TGTGCCAGCAGGAAACTAGCGGGAGTAAACAATGAGCAGTTCTTC. It encodes CASRKLAGVNNEQFF.

A few counts support this clone. The DNA for the CDR3 is TGTGCCAGCAGCTTGCTTACCGGGACAGGCTACGAGCAGTACTTC. Translation: CASSLLTGTGYEQYF. The chain recombines TRBV7-3 with TRBJ2-7; 8 bases agree with TRBD1. V shed 3 bases, J shed 3 bases, and the junction held 7 bases outside the gene matches. The germline gives CDR1 SGHTA, CDR2 FQGTGA. The CDR3 is made up of 15 amino acids.

This clone has just one count. The chain uses TRBV15 and TRBJ2-4; TRBD1 matches at 7 bases. Germline-derived CDR1 and CDR2 are LNHNV and YYDKDF (reference sequence). The CDR3 consists of 14 residues. With V trimmed by 2 bases and J by 7 bases, 5 bases remained unmatched. The CDR3 coding sequence is TGTGCCACCAGCAGACCGACAGGGACGAACATTCAGTACTTC. It translates to CATSRPTGTNIQYF.

The rearrangement joins TRBV7-3 to TRBJ2-4; 9 bases agree with TRBD1. The CDR3 runs to 16 residues. V was pared by 1 base and J by 6 bases, with 7 bases of the junction left unmatched. CDR1 SGHTA and CDR2 FQGTGA come from the germline V gene. CDR3 protein: CASSLMGTGRANIQYF. Here the CDR3 DNA reads TGTGCCAGCAGCTTAATGGGGACAGGGAGGGCAAACATTCAGTACTTC.

The gene calls are TRBV11-2 and TRBJ1-1; D remains ambiguous. The germline gives CDR1 SGHAT, CDR2 FQNNGV. This CDR3 is 16 amino acids long. The V end was cut by 0 bases, the J end by 1 base, with 12 bases between. The CDR3 bases are TGTGCCAGCAGCTTAGATCAGGCAGCTACGAACACTGAAGCTTTCTTT. The encoded protein is CASSLDQAATNTEAFF.

The rearrangement joins TRBV6-1 to TRBJ2-1; 13 bases map to TRBD2. This CDR3 region has 17 residues. Trimming cost V 4 bases and J 12 bases; bases outside gene matches: 15. Germline V gene sequence: CDR1 MNHNS, CDR2 SASEGT. CDR3 region: CASSGTSGSSVSVGQFF. The CDR3 region has the DNA TGTGCCAGCAGTGGGACTAGCGGGAGTAGTGTCTCGGTCGGGCAGTTCTTC.

This clone was recorded only once. This chain links TRBV5-8 with TRBJ2-1; possibly TRBD2 for D (6 bases). The CDR3 length is 15 residues. The germline V gene encodes CDR1 SGHTS and CDR2 YDEGEE. Trimming removed 4 bases from V and 9 bases from J, with 20 bases in between. The chain's CDR3 is CASSAAGSAIGEQFF. The CDR3 coding sequence is TGTGCCAGCAGCGCCGCCGGGAGTGCAATAGGTGAGCAGTTCTTC.